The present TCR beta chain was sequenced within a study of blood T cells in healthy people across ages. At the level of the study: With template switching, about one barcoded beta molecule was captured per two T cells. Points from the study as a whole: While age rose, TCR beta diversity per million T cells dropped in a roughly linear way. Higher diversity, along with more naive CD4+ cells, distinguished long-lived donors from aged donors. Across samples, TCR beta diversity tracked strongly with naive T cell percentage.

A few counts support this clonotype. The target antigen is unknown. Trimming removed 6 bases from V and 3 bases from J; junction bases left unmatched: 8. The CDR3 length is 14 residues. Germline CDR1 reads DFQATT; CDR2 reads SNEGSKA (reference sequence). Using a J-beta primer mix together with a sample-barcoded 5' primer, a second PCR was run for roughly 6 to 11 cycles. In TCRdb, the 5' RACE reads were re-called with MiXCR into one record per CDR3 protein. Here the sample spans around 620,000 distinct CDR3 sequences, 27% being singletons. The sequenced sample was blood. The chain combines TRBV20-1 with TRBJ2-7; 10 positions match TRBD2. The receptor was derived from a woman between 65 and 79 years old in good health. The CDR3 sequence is CSAVRLAGLYEQYF. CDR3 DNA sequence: TGCAGTGCGGTGAGACTAGCGGGCCTCTACGAGCAGTACTTC.